This T cell receptor (beta chain) was identified during a study of shared clonotypes between healthy human individuals. Some clones are missing from TCRdb's copy, which holds only in-frame ones; the method was immunoSEQ multiplex PCR. The sample contains roughly 520,000 clones, about 96% of which appear only once. Deletions cut 3 bases from V and 2 bases from J, with 3 bases between. The CDR3 is made up of 11 amino acids. In germline, CDR1 is SGHRS, CDR2 YFSETQ. This sequence joins TRBV5-1 and TRBJ2-7; D unresolved. The sequence derives from a woman in her 30s in good health. Sequencing used naive CD4+ T cells sorted from blood. The subset here: CD45RA+ positively selected. The chain's CDR3 is CASSSTYEQYF. The CDR3 nucleotides read TGCGCCAGCAGCTCTACCTACGAGCAGTACTTC.